Below, one TCR beta chain is given with its context. Its antigen is undetermined. This record belongs to a study of beta chain features in type 1 diabetes. Study outcomes and limitations: TCRB CDR3s were moderately but significantly shorter in Type 1 diabetes patients in all four CD4+ subsets.

The study reverse transcribed the entire isolated RNA, so it sequenced expressed TCRB transcripts. Generated by immunoSEQ multiplex PCR, the TCRdb table keeps only in-frame clones and is missing some. Of 120,000 to 150,000 clones in the sample, about 13% were seen once. CDR3 size: 14 residues. Germline V gene data show CDR1 as MDHEN and CDR2 as SYDVKM. The trim removed 10 bases at V and 5 bases at J, leaving 11 bases unmatched. The rearrangement links TRBV28 to TRBJ2-5; TRBD2 matches at 9 bases. This receptor was identified in a young man with type 1 diabetes. Sequences were obtained from central memory CD4+ T cells from blood. CDR3 amino acids: CAIRGSGGVETQYF. CDR3 nucleotide sequence: TGTGCCATCAGGGGTAGCGGGGGAGTGGAGACCCAGTACTTC.